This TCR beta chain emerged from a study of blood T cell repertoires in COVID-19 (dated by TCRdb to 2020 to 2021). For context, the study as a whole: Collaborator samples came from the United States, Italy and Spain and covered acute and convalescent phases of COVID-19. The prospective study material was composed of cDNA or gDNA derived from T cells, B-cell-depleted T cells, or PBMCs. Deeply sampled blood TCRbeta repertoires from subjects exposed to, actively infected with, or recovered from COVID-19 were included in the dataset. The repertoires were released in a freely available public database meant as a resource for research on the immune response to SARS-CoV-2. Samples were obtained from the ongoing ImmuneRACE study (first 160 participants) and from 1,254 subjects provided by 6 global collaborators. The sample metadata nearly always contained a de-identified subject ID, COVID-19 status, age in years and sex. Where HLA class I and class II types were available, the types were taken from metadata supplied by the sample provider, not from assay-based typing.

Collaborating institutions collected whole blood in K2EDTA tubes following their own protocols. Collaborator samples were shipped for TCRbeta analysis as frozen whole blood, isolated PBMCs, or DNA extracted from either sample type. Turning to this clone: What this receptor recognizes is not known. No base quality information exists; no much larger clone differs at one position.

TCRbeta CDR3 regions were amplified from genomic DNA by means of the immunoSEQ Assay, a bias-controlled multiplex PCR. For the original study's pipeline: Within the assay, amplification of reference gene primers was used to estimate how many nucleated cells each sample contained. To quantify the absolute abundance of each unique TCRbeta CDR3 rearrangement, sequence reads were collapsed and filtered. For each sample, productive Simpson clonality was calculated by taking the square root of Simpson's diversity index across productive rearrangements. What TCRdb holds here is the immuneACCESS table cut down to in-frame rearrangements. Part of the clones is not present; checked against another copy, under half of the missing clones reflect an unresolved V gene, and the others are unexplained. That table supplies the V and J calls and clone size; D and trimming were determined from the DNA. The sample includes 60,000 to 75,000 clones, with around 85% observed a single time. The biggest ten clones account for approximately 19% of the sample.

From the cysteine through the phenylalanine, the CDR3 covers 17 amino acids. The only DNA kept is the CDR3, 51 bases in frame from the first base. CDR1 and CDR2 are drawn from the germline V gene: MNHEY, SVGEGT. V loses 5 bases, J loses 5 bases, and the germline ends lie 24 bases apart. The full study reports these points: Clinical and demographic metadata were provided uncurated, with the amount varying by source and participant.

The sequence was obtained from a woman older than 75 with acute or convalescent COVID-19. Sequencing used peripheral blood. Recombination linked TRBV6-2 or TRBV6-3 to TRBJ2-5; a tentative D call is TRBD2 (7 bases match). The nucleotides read TGTGCCAGCAGTACCCTCCTGGGGGCGGGAGTCGGGGAGACCCAGTACTTC. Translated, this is CASSTLLGAGVGETQYF.